This TCR beta chain was captured by sequencing in a study of T cell changes during pregnancy in multiple sclerosis (dated by TCRdb to the late 2010s). Study-wide context: In women with multiple sclerosis, the researchers looked at how the T cell repertoire shifted as pregnancy progressed.

To prepare the library, the immunoSEQ multiplex PCR assay was applied. Entries here come from immuneACCESS through TCRdb and include only in-frame sequences with V and J called. Some clones fail to appear in such tables; in the studies checked, an unresolved V gene covers under half of the shortfall, and the cause of the remainder is unknown. The sample yields about 110,000 clones; about 90% were counted once. The biggest ten clones account for less than 2% of the sample. For CDR1 and CDR2, the germline V gene lists SQVTM and ANQGSEA. The CDR3 runs 15 residues from the cysteine to the phenylalanine. The retained sequence is limited to the CDR3, 45 bases, with the frame set at the first base. The germline ends are 21 bases apart after V is trimmed by 4 bases and J by 6 bases. About this clone itself: What this receptor recognizes is not known. No much larger clonotype is one base removed from it; base qualities were not supplied.

Sequencing was performed on peripheral blood, taken before pregnancy. The receptor chain draws on TRBV29-1 and TRBJ1-1; the D region possibly corresponds to TRBD1 (6 bases align). The sequence came from a female donor with multiple sclerosis, enrolled in a pregnancy study. The DNA is as follows: TGCAGCGTTGGGGGGACACCCCAGTTCGGGTCTGAAGCTTTCTTT. The translation is CSVGGTPQFGSEAFF. Full variable domain (CDR3 extended with the reference TRBV29-1 and TRBJ1-1 proteins): SAVISQKPSRDICQRGTSLTIQCQVDSQVTMMFWYRQQPGQSLTLIATANQGSEATYESGFVIDKFPISRPNLTFSTLTVSNMSPEDSSIYLCSVGGTPQFGSEAFFGQGTRLTVV.